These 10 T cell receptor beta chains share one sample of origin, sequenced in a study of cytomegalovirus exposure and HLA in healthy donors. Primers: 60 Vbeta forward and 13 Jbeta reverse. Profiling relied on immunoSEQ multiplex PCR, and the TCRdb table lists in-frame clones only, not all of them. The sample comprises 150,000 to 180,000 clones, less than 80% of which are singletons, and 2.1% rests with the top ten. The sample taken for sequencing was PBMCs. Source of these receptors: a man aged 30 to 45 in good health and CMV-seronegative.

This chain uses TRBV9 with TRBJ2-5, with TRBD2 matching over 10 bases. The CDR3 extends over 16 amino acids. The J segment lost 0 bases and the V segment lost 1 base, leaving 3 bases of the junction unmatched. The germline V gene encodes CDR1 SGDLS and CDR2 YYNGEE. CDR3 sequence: CASSVSSGGHQETQYF. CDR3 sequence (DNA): TGTGCCAGCAGCGTATCTAGCGGGGGCCACCAAGAGACCCAGTACTTC.

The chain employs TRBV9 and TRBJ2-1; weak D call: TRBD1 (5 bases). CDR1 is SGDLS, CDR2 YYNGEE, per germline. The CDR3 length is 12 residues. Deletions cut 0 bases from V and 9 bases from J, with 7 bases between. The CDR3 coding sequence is TGTGCCAGCAGCGTAGAGGGGTCTGAGCAGTTCTTC. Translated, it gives CASSVEGSEQFF.

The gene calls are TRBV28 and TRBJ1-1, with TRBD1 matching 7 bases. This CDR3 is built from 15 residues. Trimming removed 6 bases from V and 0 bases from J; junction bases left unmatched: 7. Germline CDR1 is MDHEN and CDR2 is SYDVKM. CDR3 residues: CASRDRRGMNTEAFF. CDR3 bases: TGTGCCAGCAGGGACCGCAGGGGGATGAACACTGAAGCTTTCTTT.

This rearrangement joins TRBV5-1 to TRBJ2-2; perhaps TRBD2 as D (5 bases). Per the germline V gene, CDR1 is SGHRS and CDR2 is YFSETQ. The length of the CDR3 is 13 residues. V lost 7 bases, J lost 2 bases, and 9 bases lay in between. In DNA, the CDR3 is TGCGCCAGCGCCCCGGGAAACACCGGGGAGCTGTTTTTT. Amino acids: CASAPGNTGELFF.

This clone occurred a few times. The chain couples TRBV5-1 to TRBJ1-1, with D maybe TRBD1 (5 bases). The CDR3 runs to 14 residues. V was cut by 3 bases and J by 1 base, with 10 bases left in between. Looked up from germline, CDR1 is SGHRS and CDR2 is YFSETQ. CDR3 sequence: CASSSRGGNTEAFF. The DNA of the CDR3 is TGCGCCAGCAGCTCGCGGGGCGGGAACACTGAAGCTTTCTTT.

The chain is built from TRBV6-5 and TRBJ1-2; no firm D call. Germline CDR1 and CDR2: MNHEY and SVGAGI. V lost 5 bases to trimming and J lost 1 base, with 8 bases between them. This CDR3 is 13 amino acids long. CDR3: CASSPDINYGYTF. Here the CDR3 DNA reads TGTGCCAGCAGTCCCGACATTAACTATGGCTACACCTTC.

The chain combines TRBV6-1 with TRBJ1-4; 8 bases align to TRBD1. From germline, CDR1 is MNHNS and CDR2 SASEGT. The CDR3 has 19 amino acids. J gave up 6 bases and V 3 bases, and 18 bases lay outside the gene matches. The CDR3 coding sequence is TGTGCCAGCAGTGATACAAAAGGGACAGGCGGGATACTACATGAAAAACTGTTTTTT. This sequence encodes CASSDTKGTGGILHEKLFF.

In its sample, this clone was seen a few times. Here the CDR3 reads CASSDRGPYQPQHF. As DNA, the CDR3 is TGTGCCAGTAGTGATAGGGGGCCCTATCAGCCCCAGCATTTT. J is TRBJ1-5 and V is TRBV19; 7 nucleotides align to TRBD1. The CDR3 sequence is 14 residues long. Trimming removed 5 bases from V and 5 bases from J; junction bases left unmatched: 6. Germline assignment: CDR1 LNHDA and CDR2 SQIVND (reference sequence). The full variable domain, rest sourced from reference TRBV19 and TRBJ1-5, is DGGITQSPKYLFRKEGQNVTLSCEQNLNHDAMYWYRQDPGQGLRLIYYSQIVNDFQKGDIAEGYSVSREKKESFPLTVTSAQKNPTAFYLCASSDRGPYQPQHFGDGTRLSIL.

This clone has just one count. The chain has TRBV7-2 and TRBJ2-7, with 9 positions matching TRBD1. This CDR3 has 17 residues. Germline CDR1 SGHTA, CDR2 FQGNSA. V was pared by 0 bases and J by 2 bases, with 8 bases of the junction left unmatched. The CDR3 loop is CASSLAGLGQGPYEQYF. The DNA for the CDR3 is TGTGCCAGCAGCTTAGCGGGGTTGGGACAGGGACCCTACGAGCAGTACTTC.

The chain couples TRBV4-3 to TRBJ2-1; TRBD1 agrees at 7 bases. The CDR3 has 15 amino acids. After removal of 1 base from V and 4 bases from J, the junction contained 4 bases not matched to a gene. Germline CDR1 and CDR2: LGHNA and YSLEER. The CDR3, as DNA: TGCGCCAGCAGCCAAGCGCTGACAGGGTACAATGAGCAGTTCTTC. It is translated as CASSQALTGYNEQFF.